This passage covers 10 T cell receptor beta chains from one sample sequenced in a study of T cell clones after liver transplantation. Produced via immunoSEQ multiplex PCR; TCRdb's table is partial and in-frame only. The sample holds about 71,000 clones, 75% to 85% seen once. Sequencing used CD4+ T cells from blood, obtained 12 months after liver transplant. These receptor sequences come from a human patient who received a liver transplant. T cells may partly derive from the graft donor.

The CDR3 region is CASSLTMGLGELFF. The CDR3 DNA reads as TGCGCCAGCAGCTTGACGATGGGGCTCGGGGAGCTGTTTTTT. The chain uses TRBV5-1 and TRBJ2-2; D might be TRBD1 (5 bases). This CDR3 region has 14 residues. Per germline, CDR1 SGHRS and CDR2 YFSETQ. V lost 1 base and J lost 7, with 11 bases in between. Combining the CDR3 with reference TRBV5-1 and TRBJ2-2 gives the whole variable domain KAGVTQTPRYLIKTRGQQVTLSCSPISGHRSVSWYQQTPGQGLQFLFEYFSETQRNKGNFPGRFSGRQFSNSRSEMNVSTLELGDSALYLCASSLTMGLGELFFGEGSRLTVL.

J is TRBJ1-4 and V is TRBV19; D gene ambiguous. CDR3 length: 13 residues. V lost 9 bases, J lost 8 bases, and 16 bases lay in between. Germline assignment: CDR1 LNHDA and CDR2 SQIVND (reference sequence). This CDR3 reads CASSDGGREKLFF. The CDR3 bases are TGTGCCAGCTCCGACGGAGGTCGCGAAAAACTGTTTTTT.

This clone was seen just once. The rearrangement uses TRBV7-8 and TRBJ1-5; no firm D call. Germline V gene lookup returns CDR1 SGHVS and CDR2 FQNEAQ. This CDR3 is built from 13 residues. Between the trimmed V and J ends, which lost 8 bases and 9 bases, there was a span of 17 bases. Here the CDR3 DNA reads TGTGCCAGCTCGATTGGAGCCCTGGGGCCCCAGCATTTT. Translated: CASSIGALGPQHF.

This clone has just one count. The chain is built from TRBV29-1 and TRBJ2-1; 9 positions match TRBD1. V was clipped by 0 bases and J by 14 bases; unmatched bases: 14. CDR1 is SQVTM, CDR2 ANQGSEA, per germline. The CDR3 spans 15 residues. In nucleotides, the CDR3 is TGCAGCGTTGAAGAAGGGACAGGGTCGAATTTGAAGAAGTTCTTC. Encoded protein: CSVEEGTGSNLKKFF.

This sequence joins TRBV7-2 and TRBJ2-1, with unresolved D. Deletions cut 8 bases from V and 5 bases from J, with 4 bases between. Germline values: CDR1 SGHTA, CDR2 FQGNSA. The CDR3 extends over 10 amino acids. The CDR3 region has the DNA TGTGCCAGCGGACACAATGAGCAGTTCTTC. It yields the protein CASGHNEQFF. Variable domain in full (rest from reference TRBV7-2 and TRBJ2-1): GAGVSQSPSNKVTEKGKDVELRCDPISGHTALYWYRQSLGQGLEFLIYFQGNSAPDKSGLPSDRFSAERTGGSVSTLTIQRTQQEDSAVYLCASGHNEQFFGPGTRLTVL.

The CDR3 DNA sequence: TGTGCCAGCAGCTTAGGCGGGACGGCCTCCTACAATGAGCAGTTCTTC. It translates to CASSLGGTASYNEQFF. J is TRBJ2-1 and V is TRBV7-2, with D tentatively TRBD2 (6 bases). Trimming took off 1 base at V and 0 bases at J, with 10 bases between the two ends. The CDR3 has 16 residues. The germline V gene has CDR1 SGHTA and CDR2 FQGNSA.

The chain combines TRBV18 with TRBJ1-3, with D unclear. The CDR3 is made up of 16 amino acids. The ends were cut back, 5 bases at V and 1 base at J, with 15 bases in the middle. Germline CDR1 and CDR2: KGHSH and LQKENI. In DNA form, the CDR3 reads TGTGCCAGCTCATCCTCCATGGGTACGTCTGGAAACACCATATATTTT. It translates to CASSSSMGTSGNTIYF.

V gene TRBV6-5 combines with J gene TRBJ2-7, with TRBD2 matching over 13 bases. CDR1 and CDR2 from the germline V gene are MNHEY and SVGAGI. Trimming removed 8 bases from V and 6 bases from J; junction bases left unmatched: 7. The CDR3 length is 14 residues. In DNA, the CDR3 is TGTGCCAGCTTAACCGGGACTAGCGGGACCGAGCAGTACTTC. It encodes CASLTGTSGTEQYF.

The chain combines TRBV19 with TRBJ1-5; D might be TRBD1 (5 bases). V gave up 7 bases and J gave up 1 base, with 14 bases separating them. Germline CDR1 reads LNHDA; CDR2 reads SQIVND (reference sequence). This CDR3 comprises 15 residues. Here the CDR3 DNA reads TGTGCCAGTACTATGTCTTGGGGCAGCAATCAGCCCCAGCATTTT. Its translation: CASTMSWGSNQPQHF.

The chain uses TRBV18 and TRBJ2-3, with TRBD1 matching 10 bases. Germline assignment: CDR1 KGHSH and CDR2 LQKENI. The V and J ends lost 2 bases and 1 base, in that order; junction bases with no gene match: 12. The CDR3 consists of 19 residues. CDR3 DNA: TGTGCCAGCTCACCAACTGCCTTACCCGGGACAGGGGGCACAGATACGCAGTATTTT. Its translation: CASSPTALPGTGGTDTQYF.